Listed below are T cell receptor beta chains from one sample, sequenced in a study of T cells in tuberculosis. Assay: immunoSEQ multiplex PCR; the TCRdb copy retains only in-frame clones and omits some. This table has 30,000 to 40,000 clones, around 93% appearing once. The sequencing used PBMCs, collected at tuberculosis diagnosis. Source of these receptors: an adult with tuberculosis. CDR3s include the opening cysteine and the closing phenylalanine or tryptophan. Fields, in order: clone size, J gene, V gene, D gene, CDR3 DNA, CDR3 protein. The D gene is left open where the match is weak. Not every row has a clone size; where given, it reads once, few, many or a size class.

size: -; J: TRBJ2-7; V: TRBV7-2; D: -; DNA: TGTGCCAGCAGCTTTCCGGGAAGTTTGTACGAGCAGTACTTC; CDR3: CASSFPGSLYEQYF
size: -; J: TRBJ1-2; V: TRBV19; D: -; DNA: TGTGCCGCGTCCCCATCGCCATCTAACTATGGCTACACCTTC; CDR3: CAASPSPSNYGYTF
size: -; J: TRBJ2-7; V: TRBV5-6; D: -; DNA: TGTGCCGCCCCAGCGGATTCCTACGAGCAGTACTTC; CDR3: CAAPADSYEQYF
size: -; J: TRBJ1-3; V: TRBV15; D: TRBD1; DNA: TGTGCCACCAGCAGAGGACAGGGGGCTGGAAACACCATATATTTT; CDR3: CATSRGQGAGNTIYF
size: -; J: TRBJ2-7; V: TRBV7-3; D: -; DNA: TGTGCCAGCAGCTTAGCCGTTCGCGGAGGAGGAGAGCAGTACTTC; CDR3: CASSLAVRGGGEQYF
size: once; J: TRBJ1-1; V: TRBV4-2; D: -; DNA: TGTGCCAGCAGCCAAGAGCTGACAGGGAACACTGAAGCTTTCTTT; CDR3: CASSQELTGNTEAFF
size: -; J: TRBJ2-1; V: TRBV30; D: TRBD2; DNA: TGTGCCTGGAAGGCTAGCGGGGGCCTCGGGGATGAGCAGTTCTTC; CDR3: CAWKASGGLGDEQFF
size: -; J: TRBJ1-6; V: TRBV15; D: TRBD1; DNA: TGTGCCACCAGCAGCTCCGGGACAGGGAATTCACCCCTCCACTTT; CDR3: CATSSSGTGNSPLHF
size: -; J: TRBJ2-2; V: TRBV6-4; D: TRBD1; DNA: TGTGCCAGCAGTGCAGAGGGGGCGGACACCGGGGAGCTGTTTTTT; CDR3: CASSAEGADTGELFF
size: -; J: TRBJ2-2; V: TRBV30; D: TRBD1; DNA: TGTGCCTGGATCTTAATGACGGGACAGGGGACCGGGGAGCTGTTTTTT; CDR3: CAWILMTGQGTGELFF
size: -; J: TRBJ2-3; V: TRBV6-5; D: -; DNA: TGTGCCAGCAGTTCCCCCCGGGGGAGCACAGATACGCAGTATTTT; CDR3: CASSSPRGSTDTQYF
size: -; J: TRBJ1-1; V: TRBV4-2; D: -; DNA: TGTGCCAGCAGTTTAATCAGGGTAACGAACACTGAAGCTTTCTTT; CDR3: CASSLIRVTNTEAFF
size: -; J: TRBJ2-2; V: TRBV7-7; D: -; DNA: TGTGCCAGCAGCTTAAACAGGGCGGACACCGGGGAGCTGTTTTTT; CDR3: CASSLNRADTGELFF
size: -; J: TRBJ2-1; V: TRBV9; D: TRBD2; DNA: TGTGCCAGCAGCCCCACTAAGCGGGGGGTCCACGAGCAGTTCTTC; CDR3: CASSPTKRGVHEQFF
size: -; J: TRBJ1-3; V: TRBV19; D: TRBD1; DNA: TGTGCCAGTAGTCCCTGGACAGGGGCGAGTGGAAACACCATATATTTT; CDR3: CASSPWTGASGNTIYF
size: -; J: TRBJ1-2; V: TRBV5-8; D: TRBD1; DNA: TGTGCCAGCAGCTCGGCAGGGGGTCTGAACTATGGCTACACCTTC; CDR3: CASSSAGGLNYGYTF
size: -; J: TRBJ2-1; V: TRBV9; D: TRBD2; DNA: TGTGCCAGCAGCGTCCTTACTAGCGATGAGCAGTTCTTC; CDR3: CASSVLTSDEQFF
size: -; J: TRBJ1-4; V: TRBV5-1; D: -; DNA: TGCGCCAGCAGCGATCGGGGTACTAATGAAAAACTGTTTTTT; CDR3: CASSDRGTNEKLFF
size: once; J: TRBJ2-3; V: TRBV4-1; D: TRBD1; DNA: TGCGCCAGCAGCCGCCTAGGGACAGGCCCTGATACGCAGTATTTT; CDR3: CASSRLGTGPDTQYF
size: -; J: TRBJ2-3; V: TRBV9; D: TRBD1; DNA: TGTGCCAGCAGCGTAAGTTCAGGGGGCGTGACAGATACGCAGTATTTT; CDR3: CASSVSSGGVTDTQYF
size: -; J: TRBJ1-1; V: TRBV7-8; D: -; DNA: TGTGCCAGCAGCTTAGTAGGCAGGGTAATGAACACTGAAGCTTTCTTT; CDR3: CASSLVGRVMNTEAFF
size: -; J: TRBJ1-1; V: TRBV29-1; D: -; DNA: TGCAGCGTCCCACGCGGGGGTCGGGACACTGAAGCTTTCTTT; CDR3: CSVPRGGRDTEAFF
size: -; J: TRBJ1-2; V: TRBV10-1; D: TRBD1; DNA: TGCGCCAACTTAATGATAGACAGGGAAGGGCCATACTATGGCTACACCTTC; CDR3: CANLMIDREGPYYGYTF
size: once; J: TRBJ2-1; V: TRBV5-1; D: TRBD2; DNA: TGCGCCAGCAGCGCCCACGGGACTAGCGGTTACAATGAGCAGTTCTTC; CDR3: CASSAHGTSGYNEQFF
size: -; J: TRBJ2-3; V: TRBV5-1; D: -; DNA: TGCGCCAGCAGCTCTGGGGCTCTCTCGGGCACAGATACGCAGTATTTT; CDR3: CASSSGALSGTDTQYF
size: once; J: TRBJ1-6; V: TRBV30; D: TRBD1; DNA: TGTGCCTGCGACAGGGGGCGTCGATCGCCCCTCCACTTT; CDR3: CACDRGRRSPLHF
size: -; J: TRBJ2-1; V: TRBV15; D: TRBD2; DNA: TGTGCCACCAGCCCCGGGACTAGCGGGTACAATGAGCAGTTCTTC; CDR3: CATSPGTSGYNEQFF
size: -; J: TRBJ2-5; V: TRBV13; D: TRBD1; DNA: TGTGCCAGCAGCCAACCCCGGGACAGGGACCCCAAAGAGACCCAGTACTTC; CDR3: CASSQPRDRDPKETQYF
size: -; J: TRBJ2-4; V: TRBV28; D: -; DNA: TGTGCCAGCAGTGGGGGGGGCCTCGAAAACATTCAGTACTTC; CDR3: CASSGGGLENIQYF
size: -; J: TRBJ2-1; V: TRBV18; D: -; DNA: TGTGCCAGCTCACTGTCCCCAGGGGCCTGGAATGAGCAGTTCTTC; CDR3: CASSLSPGAWNEQFF
size: -; J: TRBJ2-7; V: TRBV27; D: TRBD1; DNA: TGTGCCAGCAACCCGGACAGGGGGCGTCGGGAGCAGTACTTC; CDR3: CASNPDRGRREQYF
size: -; J: TRBJ1-4; V: TRBV5-6; D: -; DNA: TGTGCCAGCAGCCCAGCTTCAGGGGCGGCAGAAAAACTGTTTTTT; CDR3: CASSPASGAAEKLFF
size: few; J: TRBJ2-3; V: TRBV4-2; D: TRBD2; DNA: TGTGCCAGCAGCCAAGAGCGGGGGGGTGGGGCAGATACGCAGTATTTT; CDR3: CASSQERGGGADTQYF
size: once; J: TRBJ1-6; V: TRBV28; D: -; DNA: TGTGCCAGCAGTTTCCCGTTACAGGGACACCTCCACTTT; CDR3: CASSFPLQGHLHF
size: -; J: TRBJ2-1; V: TRBV6-1; D: -; DNA: TGTGCCAGCACGAAAGGGGGGGGATCCTACAATGAGCAGTTCTTC; CDR3: CASTKGGGSYNEQFF
size: -; J: TRBJ2-7; V: TRBV2; D: -; DNA: TGTGCCAGCTTGGCGGGGGCTACCTACGAGCAGTACTTC; CDR3: CASLAGATYEQYF
size: -; J: TRBJ1-1; V: TRBV5-5; D: -; DNA: TGTGCCAGCAGCCGTAACGGAGGGGTGAACACTGAAGCTTTCTTT; CDR3: CASSRNGGVNTEAFF
size: few; J: TRBJ2-1; V: TRBV11-1; D: -; DNA: TGTGCCAGCAGCTTTGGAGAGCCAGCGTACAATGAGCAGTTCTTC; CDR3: CASSFGEPAYNEQFF
size: -; J: TRBJ2-7; V: TRBV9; D: TRBD2; DNA: TGTGCCAGCAGCGTTACTAGCGGGAGAAACTACGAGCAGTACTTC; CDR3: CASSVTSGRNYEQYF
size: -; J: TRBJ1-3; V: TRBV9; D: TRBD1; DNA: TGTGCCAGCAGCCTTGGACAGGACTCTGGAAACACCATATATTTT; CDR3: CASSLGQDSGNTIYF
size: -; J: TRBJ1-2; V: TRBV4-1; D: -; DNA: TGCGCCAGCAGCCAGCTCGGCCTTGCCCGGGAGGGCTACACCTTC; CDR3: CASSQLGLAREGYTF
size: -; J: TRBJ1-6; V: TRBV9; D: TRBD1; DNA: TGTGCCAGCGGACAGGGGGATAATTCACCCCTCCACTTT; CDR3: CASGQGDNSPLHF
size: -; J: TRBJ1-6; V: TRBV28; D: TRBD1; DNA: TGTGCCAGCAGTGTCCGACAGGGGGGCTATAGTTCACCCCTCCACTTT; CDR3: CASSVRQGGYSSPLHF
size: -; J: TRBJ2-6; V: TRBV2; D: -; DNA: TGTGCCAGCAGTGAGATTGGCCGGGGAGAATACTCTGGGGCCAACGTCCTGACTTTC; CDR3: CASSEIGRGEYSGANVLTF
size: -; J: TRBJ2-5; V: TRBV2; D: TRBD1; DNA: TGTGCCAGCACAGGGGGCAAAGAGACCCAGTACTTC; CDR3: CASTGGKETQYF
size: -; J: TRBJ2-2; V: TRBV25-1; D: -; DNA: TGTGCCAGCAGTGAAGGGTTGGGGGCCACCGGGGAGCTGTTTTTT; CDR3: CASSEGLGATGELFF
size: -; J: TRBJ1-1; V: TRBV30; D: -; DNA: TGTGCCTGGAGTGTCAGGCTGATGGACACTGAAGCTTTCTTT; CDR3: CAWSVRLMDTEAFF
size: -; J: TRBJ2-1; V: TRBV6-5; D: TRBD2; DNA: TGTGCCAGCAGTGCGGGGGGGATCAATGAGCAGTTCTTC; CDR3: CASSAGGINEQFF